The following is a T cell receptor (beta chain) sequence with its context. Germline V CDR1 and CDR2: LNHNV, YYDKDF (reference sequence). V was cut by 0 bases and J by 1 base, with 4 bases left in between. The CDR3 totals 15 residues. TCRdb's table, derived via immunoSEQ multiplex PCR, lists solely in-frame clones and lacks some. The sample carries more than 20,000 clones, about four fifths recorded once. These data belong to a study of somatic mutations in cytotoxic T cells in rheumatoid arthritis. The chain links TRBV15 to TRBJ2-6; D is unresolved. The TCR originated in an adult with rheumatoid arthritis. Sequenced: CD8+ T cells sorted from blood. CDR3 sequence: CATSREQSGANVLTF. The DNA for the CDR3 is TGTGCCACCAGCAGAGAACAGTCTGGGGCCAACGTCCTGACTTTC. The complete variable domain, with remaining parts taken from reference TRBV15 and TRBJ2-6, reads DAMVIQNPRYQVTQFGKPVTLSCSQTLNHNVMYWYQQKSSQAPKLLFHYYDKDFNNEADTPDNFQSRRPNTSFCFLDIRSPGLGDTAMYLCATSREQSGANVLTFGAGSRLTVL.